The following is a TCR beta chain sequence with its context. Its antigen remains unidentified. Investigators merged groups given second doses at roughly 4 or roughly 12 weeks. Some clones are missing from TCRdb's copy, which holds only in-frame ones; the method was immunoSEQ multiplex PCR. The data hold 140,000 or so clones, with roughly 90% observed a single time. The germline CDR1 and CDR2 sequences are SNHLY and FYNNEI. This CDR3 is built from 10 residues. The data were taken from a study of T cell responses to AZD1222 COVID-19 vaccine. General study points: Spike was spanned by vaccine-associated CD4 TCRs, with dominance at 160-218 and 743-854.

The origin of this receptor is an adult who received the AZD1222 COVID-19 vaccine. This specimen consisted of peripheral blood, obtained 28 days after the second AZD1222 dose. The chain uses TRBV2 and TRBJ2-7, with a possible D match to TRBD1 (6 bases). CDR3: CASRGYEQYF. The DNA of the CDR3 is TGTGCGTCTAGGGGGTACGAGCAGTACTTC.